Given below is one T cell receptor (beta chain) in context. Its antigen remains unknown. This specimen comes from a study of CXCR3-negative and CXCR3-positive naive CD8 T cells. Study as a whole: Total TRB output reached 150 million or so reads, about 1.5 +/- 0.3 million per library.

Sorting was done in triplicate for each CD8+ T cell subset (under 330,000 cells each). The libraries of TRB cDNA were constructed through 5' RACE using UMI labels. TCRdb re-analyzed the 5' RACE reads; it lists each CDR3 protein once, without DNA. The sample has around 65,000 distinct CDR3 sequences, and its top ten clones hold approximately 0.71%. CDR3 length: 16 amino acids. Germline assignment: CDR1 SEHNR and CDR2 FQNEAQ (reference sequence). Study results and caveats: More hydrophobic TRB CDR3s were found in CXCR3-positive naive cells than in CXCR3-negative naive cells. Within a donor, both naive subsets shared TRBV-TRBJ usage, unlike memory cells.

This chain connects TRBV7-9 to TRBJ2-1; the D call of TRBD1 rests on TCRdb alone, since no DNA is present to check it. The clonotype originates from a human donor in good health. Some clones in this sample may be carry-over from other donors' samples. Sequenced sample: naive CXCR3+ CD8+ T cells from blood. Subset reported: CD45RO-CCR7+CD27+CD95- naive CD8+ T cells expressing CXCR3 (TNR3+). The CDR3 reads CASSLKGAGSYNEQFF.